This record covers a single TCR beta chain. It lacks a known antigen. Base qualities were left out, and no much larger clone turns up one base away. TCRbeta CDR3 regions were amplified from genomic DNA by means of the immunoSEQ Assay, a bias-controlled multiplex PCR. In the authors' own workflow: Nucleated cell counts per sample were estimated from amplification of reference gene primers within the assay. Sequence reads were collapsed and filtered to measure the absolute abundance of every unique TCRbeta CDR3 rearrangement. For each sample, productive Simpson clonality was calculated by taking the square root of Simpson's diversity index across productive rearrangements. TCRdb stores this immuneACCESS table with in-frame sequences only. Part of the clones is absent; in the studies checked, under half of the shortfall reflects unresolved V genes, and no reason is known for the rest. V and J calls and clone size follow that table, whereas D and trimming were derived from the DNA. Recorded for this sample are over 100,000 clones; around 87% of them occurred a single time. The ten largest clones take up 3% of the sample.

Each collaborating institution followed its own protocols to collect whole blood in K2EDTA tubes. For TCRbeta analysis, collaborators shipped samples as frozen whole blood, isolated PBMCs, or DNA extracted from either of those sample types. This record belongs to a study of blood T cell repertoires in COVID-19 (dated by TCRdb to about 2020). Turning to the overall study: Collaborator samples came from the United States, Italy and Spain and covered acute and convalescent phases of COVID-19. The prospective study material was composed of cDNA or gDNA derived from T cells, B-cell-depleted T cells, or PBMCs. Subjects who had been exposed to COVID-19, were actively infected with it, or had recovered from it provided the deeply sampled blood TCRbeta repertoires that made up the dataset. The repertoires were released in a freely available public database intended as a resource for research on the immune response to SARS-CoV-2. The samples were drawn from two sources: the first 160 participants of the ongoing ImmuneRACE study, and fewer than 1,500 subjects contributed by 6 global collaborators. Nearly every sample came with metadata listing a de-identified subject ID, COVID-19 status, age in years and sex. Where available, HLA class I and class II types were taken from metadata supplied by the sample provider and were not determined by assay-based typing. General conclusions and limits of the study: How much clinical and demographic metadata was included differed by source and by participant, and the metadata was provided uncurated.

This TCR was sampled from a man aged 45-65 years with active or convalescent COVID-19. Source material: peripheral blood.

The DNA is as follows: TGTGCCAGTAGTATCGCAGGGCGAAACACTGAAGCTTTCTTT. The encoded protein is CASSIAGRNTEAFF. The V and J genes are TRBV19 and TRBJ1-1; possibly the D gene is TRBD1, per 5 matching bases. V is pared back by 3 bases and J by 2 bases, with 10 bases lying between the germline termini. The germline V gene (reference sequence) provides CDR1 LNHDA and CDR2 SQIVND. The CDR3 sequence holds 14 residues, the cysteine and phenylalanine included. Solely the CDR3 DNA is kept, with 42 bases framed from the first base. Where the CDR3 stops, the reference TRBV19 and TRBJ1-1 genes take over; the full variable domain is DGGITQSPKYLFRKEGQNVTLSCEQNLNHDAMYWYRQDPGQGLRLIYYSQIVNDFQKGDIAEGYSVSREKKESFPLTVTSAQKNPTAFYLCASSIAGRNTEAFFGQGTRLTVV.